These 3 T cell receptor beta chains were all obtained from the same sample, sequenced in a study of blood T cell repertoires in COVID-19. Generated by immunoSEQ multiplex PCR, the TCRdb table keeps only in-frame clones and is missing some. The table lists approximately 240,000 clones, approximately 90% of them singletons. The sample was peripheral blood. Receptors were obtained from a woman aged 40-49 years who had recovered from COVID-19.

This chain connects TRBV21-1 to TRBJ2-1; TRBD1, the table's D call, was not compared with the DNA. TRBV21-1 is a listed pseudogene. CDR3 length equals 16 residues. The CDR3 bases are TGTGCCAGCAGCCACCTCAAGCCAGGGGATTACAATGAGCAGTTCTTC. This codes for CASSHLKPGDYNEQFF.

The chain has TRBV15 and TRBJ2-7; 14 nucleotides line up with TRBD2. The junction had 10 bases not matched to a gene; V was cut back by 7 bases and J by 5 bases. Per germline, CDR1 LNHNV and CDR2 YYDKDF (reference sequence). The CDR3 extends over 16 amino acids. Written as DNA, the CDR3 is TGTGCCACCAACGGGGGGACTAGCGGGAGTATGAACGAGCAGTACTTC. Translating it yields CATNGGTSGSMNEQYF.

The chain joins TRBV10-2 to TRBJ1-3; no clear D gene. Germline V gene sequence: CDR1 WSHSY, CDR2 SAAADI. The CDR3 runs to 13 residues. V shed 2 bases and J shed 2 bases, with 4 bases lying between them. The DNA of the CDR3 is TGCGCCAGCAGTGAGAACACTGGAAACACCATATATTTT. It yields the protein CASSENTGNTIYF.